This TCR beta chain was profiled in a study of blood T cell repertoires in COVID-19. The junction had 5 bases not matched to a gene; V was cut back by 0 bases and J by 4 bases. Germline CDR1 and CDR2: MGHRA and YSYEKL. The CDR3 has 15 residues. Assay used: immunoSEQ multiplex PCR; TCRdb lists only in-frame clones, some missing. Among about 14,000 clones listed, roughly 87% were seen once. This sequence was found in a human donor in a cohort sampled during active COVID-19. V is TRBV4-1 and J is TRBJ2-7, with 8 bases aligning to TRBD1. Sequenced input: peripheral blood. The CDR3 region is CASSQDGTGAYEQYF. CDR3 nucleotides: TGCGCCAGCAGCCAAGATGGGACAGGAGCTTACGAGCAGTACTTC.